The clone carrying this TCR beta chain was seen repeatedly, ten times or more. What it binds is unknown. Via MiXCR, TCRdb re-called the RT-PCR reads, giving one row per CDR3 protein. The profile covers 500,000 to 650,000 distinct CDR3 sequences, with 7.5% to 8.5% appearing a single time and 10% to 15% taken by the ten largest. V was trimmed by 6 bases and J by 4 bases, leaving 17 bases between them. Germline V lookup: CDR1 SGHVS, CDR2 FQNEAQ. This CDR3 spans 15 amino acids. These data come from a study of response to subunit inactivated influenza vaccine. Findings of the study overall: Researchers suggested that each seasonal influenza vaccination recruits few new T cells.

This sequence was found in a man between 50 and 69 years old who received an inactivated influenza vaccine. This chain uses TRBV7-8 with TRBJ2-3; D may match TRBD1 or TRBD2 (5 bases each). This material consisted of PBMCs from blood, taken less than 30 months after vaccination. The CDR3 DNA reads as TGTGCCAGCAGAACCGGGACCACGAGGGCAGATACGCAGTATTTT. It translates to CASRTGTTRADTQYF.